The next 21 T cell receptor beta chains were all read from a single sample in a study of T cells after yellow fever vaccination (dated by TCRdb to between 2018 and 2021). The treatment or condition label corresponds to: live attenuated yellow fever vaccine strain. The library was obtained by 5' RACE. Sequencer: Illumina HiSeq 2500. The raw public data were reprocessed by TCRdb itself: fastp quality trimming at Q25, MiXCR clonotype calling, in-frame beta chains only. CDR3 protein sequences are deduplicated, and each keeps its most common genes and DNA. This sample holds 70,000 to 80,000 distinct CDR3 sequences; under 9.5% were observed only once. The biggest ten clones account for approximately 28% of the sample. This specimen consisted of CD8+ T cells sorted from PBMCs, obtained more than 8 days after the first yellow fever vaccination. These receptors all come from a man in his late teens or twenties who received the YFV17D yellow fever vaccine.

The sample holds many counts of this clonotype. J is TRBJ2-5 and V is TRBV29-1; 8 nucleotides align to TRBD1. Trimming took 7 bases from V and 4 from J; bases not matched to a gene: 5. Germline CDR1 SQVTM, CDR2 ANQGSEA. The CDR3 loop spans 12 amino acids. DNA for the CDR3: TGCAGCGGACAGGGGTTGGGAGAGACCCAGTACTTC. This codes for CSGQGLGETQYF.

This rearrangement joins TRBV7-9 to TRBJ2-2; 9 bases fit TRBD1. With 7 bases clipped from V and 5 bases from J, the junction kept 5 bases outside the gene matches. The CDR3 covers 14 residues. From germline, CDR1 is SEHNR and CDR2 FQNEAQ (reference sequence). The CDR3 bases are TGTGCCAGCACCGGGGACAGGGAAACCGGGGAGCTGTTTTTT. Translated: CASTGDRETGELFF.

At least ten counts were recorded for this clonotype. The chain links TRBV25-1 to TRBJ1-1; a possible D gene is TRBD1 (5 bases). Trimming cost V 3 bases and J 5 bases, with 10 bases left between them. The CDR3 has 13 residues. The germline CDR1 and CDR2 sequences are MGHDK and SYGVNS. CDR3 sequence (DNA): TGTGCCAGCAGTGAGGGGGTATGGACTGAAGCTTTCTTT. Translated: CASSEGVWTEAFF.

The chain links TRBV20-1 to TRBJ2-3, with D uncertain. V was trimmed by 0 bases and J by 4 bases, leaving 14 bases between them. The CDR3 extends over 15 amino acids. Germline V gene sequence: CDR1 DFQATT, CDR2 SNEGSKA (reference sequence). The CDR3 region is CSARDWLQDADTQYF. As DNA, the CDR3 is TGCAGTGCTAGAGATTGGCTGCAGGATGCAGATACGCAGTATTTT.

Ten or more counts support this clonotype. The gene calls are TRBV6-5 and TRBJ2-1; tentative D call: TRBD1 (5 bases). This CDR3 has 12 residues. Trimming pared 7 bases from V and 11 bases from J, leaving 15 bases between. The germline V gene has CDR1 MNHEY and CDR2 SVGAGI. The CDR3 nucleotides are TGTGCCAGCAATCACCAGTTGGGGCAGCAGTTCTTC. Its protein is CASNHQLGQQFF.

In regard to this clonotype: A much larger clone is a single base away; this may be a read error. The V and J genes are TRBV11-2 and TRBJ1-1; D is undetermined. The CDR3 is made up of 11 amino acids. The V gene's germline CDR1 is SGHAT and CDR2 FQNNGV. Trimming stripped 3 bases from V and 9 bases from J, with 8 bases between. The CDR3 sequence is CASSFHSKAFF. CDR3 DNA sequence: TGTGCCAGCAGCTTCCATAGTAAAGCTTTCTTT.

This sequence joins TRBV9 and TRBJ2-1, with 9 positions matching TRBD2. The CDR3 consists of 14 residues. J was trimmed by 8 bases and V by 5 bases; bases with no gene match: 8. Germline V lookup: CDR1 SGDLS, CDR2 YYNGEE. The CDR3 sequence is CASSQSGGRDEQFF. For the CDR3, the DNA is TGTGCCAGCAGTCAAAGCGGGGGGAGGGATGAGCAGTTCTTC.

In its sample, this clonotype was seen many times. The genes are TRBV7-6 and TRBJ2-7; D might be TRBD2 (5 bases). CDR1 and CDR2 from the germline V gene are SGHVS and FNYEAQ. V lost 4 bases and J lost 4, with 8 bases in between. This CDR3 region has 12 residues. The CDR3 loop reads CASSSSGYEQYF. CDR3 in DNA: TGTGCCAGCAGCTCCTCGGGGTACGAGCAGTACTTC. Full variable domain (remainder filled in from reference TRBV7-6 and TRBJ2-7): GAGVSQSPRYKVTKRGQDVALRCDPISGHVSLYWYRQALGQGPEFLTYFNYEAQQDKSGLPNDRFSAERPEGSISTLTIQRTEQRDSAMYRCASSSSGYEQYFGPGTRLTVT.

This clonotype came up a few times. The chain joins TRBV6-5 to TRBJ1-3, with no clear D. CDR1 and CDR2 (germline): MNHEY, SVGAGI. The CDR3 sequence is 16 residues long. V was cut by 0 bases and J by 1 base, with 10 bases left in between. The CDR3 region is CASSYSKGGSGNTIYF. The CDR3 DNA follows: TGTGCCAGCAGTTACTCGAAGGGAGGGTCTGGAAACACCATATATTTT.

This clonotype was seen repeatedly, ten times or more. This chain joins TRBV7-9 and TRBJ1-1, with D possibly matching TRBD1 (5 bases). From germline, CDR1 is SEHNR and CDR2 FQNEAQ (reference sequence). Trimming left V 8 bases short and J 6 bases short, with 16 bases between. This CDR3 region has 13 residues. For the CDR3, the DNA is TGTGCCAGCTGGATTTCGGGGGTCCCTGAAGCTTTCTTT. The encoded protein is CASWISGVPEAFF.

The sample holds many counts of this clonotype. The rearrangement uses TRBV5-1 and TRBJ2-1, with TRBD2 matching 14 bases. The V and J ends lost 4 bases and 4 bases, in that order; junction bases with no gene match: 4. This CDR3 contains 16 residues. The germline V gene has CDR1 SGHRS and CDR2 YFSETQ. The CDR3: CASSRWTSGGYNEQFF. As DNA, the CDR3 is TGCGCCAGCAGCCGCTGGACTAGCGGGGGGTACAATGAGCAGTTCTTC. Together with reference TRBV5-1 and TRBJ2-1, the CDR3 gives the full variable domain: KAGVTQTPRYLIKTRGQQVTLSCSPISGHRSVSWYQQTPGQGLQFLFEYFSETQRNKGNFPGRFSGRQFSNSRSEMNVSTLELGDSALYLCASSRWTSGGYNEQFFGPGTRLTVL.

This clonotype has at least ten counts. The CDR3 nucleotides read TGTGCCAGCAGTCAGAGCTCCTACAATGAGCAGTTCTTC. It is translated as CASSQSSYNEQFF. The V gene is TRBV27, the J gene TRBJ2-1, with D hard to call. The CDR3 spans 13 residues. CDR1 is MNHEY, CDR2 SMNVEV, per germline (reference sequence). V shed 5 bases and J shed 0 bases, with 5 bases lying between them.

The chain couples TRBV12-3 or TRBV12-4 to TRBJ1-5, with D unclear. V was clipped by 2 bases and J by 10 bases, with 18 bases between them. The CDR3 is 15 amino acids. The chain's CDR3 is CASSLYDGELVPQHF. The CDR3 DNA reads TGTGCCAGCAGTTTATATGACGGGGAGTTGGTACCCCAGCATTTT.

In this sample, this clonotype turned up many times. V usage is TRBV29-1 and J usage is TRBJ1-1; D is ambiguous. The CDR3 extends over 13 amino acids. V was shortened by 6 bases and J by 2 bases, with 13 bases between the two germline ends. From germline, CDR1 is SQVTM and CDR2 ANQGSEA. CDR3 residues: CSVRSGVNTEAFF. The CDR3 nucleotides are TGCAGCGTCCGTTCCGGGGTTAACACTGAAGCTTTCTTT.

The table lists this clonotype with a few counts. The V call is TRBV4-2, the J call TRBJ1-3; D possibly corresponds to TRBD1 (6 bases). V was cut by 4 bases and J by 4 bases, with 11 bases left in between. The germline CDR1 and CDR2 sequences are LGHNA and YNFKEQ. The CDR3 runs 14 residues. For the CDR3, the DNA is TGTGCCAGCAGCCCTCGGACAGAAGGAAACACCATATATTTT. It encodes CASSPRTEGNTIYF.

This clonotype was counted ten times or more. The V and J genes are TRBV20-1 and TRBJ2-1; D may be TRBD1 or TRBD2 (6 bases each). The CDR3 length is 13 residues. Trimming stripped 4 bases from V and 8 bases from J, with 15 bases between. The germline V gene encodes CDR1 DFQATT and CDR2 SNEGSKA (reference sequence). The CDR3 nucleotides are TGCAGTGCTACGGGGGCCCATATCCATGAGCAGTTCTTC. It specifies CSATGAHIHEQFF.

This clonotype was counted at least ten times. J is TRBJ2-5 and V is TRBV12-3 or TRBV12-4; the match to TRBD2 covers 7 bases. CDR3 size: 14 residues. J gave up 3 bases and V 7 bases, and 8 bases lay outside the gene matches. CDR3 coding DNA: TGTGCCAGCACCCAGACCGGACTAGAAGAGACCCAGTACTTC. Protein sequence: CASTQTGLEETQYF.

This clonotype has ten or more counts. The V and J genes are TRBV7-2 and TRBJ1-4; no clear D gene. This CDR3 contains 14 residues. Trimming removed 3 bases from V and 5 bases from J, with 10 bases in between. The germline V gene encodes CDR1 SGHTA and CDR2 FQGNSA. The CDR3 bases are TGTGCCAGCAGCTTCGGTTTTCCCAATGAAAAACTGTTTTTT. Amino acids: CASSFGFPNEKLFF.

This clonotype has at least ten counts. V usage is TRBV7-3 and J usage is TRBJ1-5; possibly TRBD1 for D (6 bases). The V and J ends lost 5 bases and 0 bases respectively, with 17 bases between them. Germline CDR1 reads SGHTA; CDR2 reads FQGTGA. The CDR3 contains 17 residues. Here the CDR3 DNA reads TGTGCCAGCAGCCCCATCGGACAGCTCCATAGCAATCAGCCCCAGCATTTT. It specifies CASSPIGQLHSNQPQHF.

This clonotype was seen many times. This CDR3 reads CASSDSNRGPPYEQYV. The CDR3 region has the DNA TGTGCCAGCAGTGACTCGAATCGGGGACCCCCCTACGAGCAGTACGTC. The rearrangement uses TRBV6-4 and TRBJ2-7; D assignment may be TRBD1 or TRBD2 (5 bases each). The CDR3 has 16 amino acids. V lost 0 bases and J 2 bases, leaving 14 bases between the germline ends. In germline, CDR1 is MRHNA, CDR2 SNTAGT.

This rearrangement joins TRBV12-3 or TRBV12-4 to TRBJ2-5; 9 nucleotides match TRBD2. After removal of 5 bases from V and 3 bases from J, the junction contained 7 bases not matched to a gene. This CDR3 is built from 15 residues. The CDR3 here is CASSRTGLAKETQYF. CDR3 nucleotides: TGTGCCAGCAGTCGAACCGGACTAGCGAAAGAGACCCAGTACTTC.